This record looks at one TCR beta chain sequence and its context. The record originates from a study of blood T cell repertoires in COVID-19. Repertoires were generated with immunoSEQ multiplex PCR, while TCRdb's copy carries only in-frame clones and drops some. The sample lists around 200,000 clones; 80% were seen once. The CDR3 has 10 amino acids. Germline CDR1 is KGHDR and CDR2 is SFDVKD. Trimming removed 9 bases at V and 6 bases at J, with 5 bases between. The receptor comes from a woman in her seventies with acute or convalescent COVID-19. The chain recombines TRBV24-1 with TRBJ1-5; no clear D. Sequencing was performed on peripheral blood. The DNA for the CDR3 is TGTGCCACCTGCGGTCAGCCCCAGCATTTT. This translates into CATCGQPQHF.